This T cell receptor (beta chain) was captured in a study of blood T cell repertoires in COVID-19. As for the study in general: In each case, the material was cDNA or gDNA derived from T cells, B-cell-depleted T cells, or PBMCs.

A few counts support this clone. Participants, about 18 to 90 years old, spanned around 26 US areas. V lost 4 bases to trimming and J lost 14 bases, with 22 bases between them. The CDR3 is made up of 14 amino acids. Germline values: CDR1 SGHTS, CDR2 YDEGEE. TCRdb's copy holds only in-frame clones and misses some; the assay was immunoSEQ multiplex PCR. Altogether over 300,000 clones are present, 88% being singletons, with the ten largest covering 0.9% to 1%. The rearrangement joins TRBV5-8 to TRBJ2-1; possibly TRBD2 for D (5 bases). The sequence was obtained from a woman in her 30s with acute COVID-19. Sequencing input: PBMCs or T cells enriched from blood (not recorded which). For the CDR3, the DNA is TGTGCCAGCAGCGGGTGGGCCGCACCGGCCGGGAAGTTCTTC. The encoded protein is CASSGWAAPAGKFF.